This T cell receptor beta chain is from a study of blood T cell repertoires in COVID-19. Study background: The analysed material was cDNA or gDNA that came from T cells, B-cell-depleted T cells, or PBMCs.

Authors' analysis steps: Quantification of nucleated cells was approximated via reference gene primer amplification. This table comes from immunoSEQ multiplex PCR, and its TCRdb copy is limited to in-frame clones, with some not included. V, J and clone size are those of that table, while D and trimming were read from the DNA. The table lists a few hundred thousand clones, 87% of them singletons, with about 2.7% in the top ten. Germline V CDR1 and CDR2: LGHDT, YNNKEL (reference sequence). The CDR3 sequence is 15 residues long. V was shortened by 1 base and J by 1 base, with 10 bases between the two germline ends.

This receptor was taken from a woman aged 30 to 39 who had recovered from COVID-19. The chain combines TRBV3-1 (or the pseudogene TRBV3-2) with TRBJ1-1, with TRBD1 as a possible D gene (6 bases). Specimen: PBMCs or T cells enriched from blood (not recorded which). In nucleotides, the CDR3 is TGTGCCAGCAGCCAAGGGGGACATTCGAACACTGAAGCTTTCTTT. Translated, it gives CASSQGGHSNTEAFF.